A single sample is the source of the 8 T cell receptor beta chains below, sequenced in a study of blood T cell repertoires in COVID-19. Using immunoSEQ multiplex PCR, the repertoire was profiled, and TCRdb retains in-frame clones only, with some absent. Of about 41,000 clones listed, around 81% are singletons. The sample taken for sequencing was peripheral blood. All receptors come from a woman aged 80 or over with acute or convalescent COVID-19.

The V and J genes are TRBV24-1 and TRBJ1-2; possible D gene TRBD1, 6 bases. CDR3 length: 13 residues. With 4 bases removed from V and 6 bases from J, the gap between germline ends came to 11 bases. Germline V gives CDR1 KGHDR, CDR2 SFDVKD. This CDR3 is CATSDSSGDGYTF. In nucleotides, the CDR3 is TGTGCCACCAGTGACTCCTCAGGGGATGGCTACACCTTC.

The chain combines TRBV18 with TRBJ1-1; TRBD1 matches 11 bases. V shed 0 bases and J 6 bases; nucleotides not matched to a gene: 3. The length of the CDR3 is 15 residues. Germline V gene data show CDR1 as KGHSH and CDR2 as LQKENI. In nucleotides, the CDR3 is TGTGCCAGCTCACCACCTATGGGACAGGGGGCTGAAGCTTTCTTT. It is translated as CASSPPMGQGAEAFF.

The chain is built from TRBV30 and TRBJ1-2, with a weak D call TRBD1 (6 bases). Germline-derived CDR1 and CDR2 are GTSNPN and SVGIG (reference sequence). CDR3 length equals 12 residues. Deletions cut 0 bases from V and 6 bases from J, with 8 bases between. CDR3 coding DNA: TGTGCCTGGAGTGTAGGGGGGGATGGCTACACCTTC. Translating gives CAWSVGGDGYTF.

The chain has TRBV5-1 and TRBJ1-4; TRBD1 aligns across 9 bases. The CDR3 contains 15 residues. Germline V gives CDR1 SGHRS, CDR2 YFSETQ. Germline trimming cut 4 bases from V and 5 bases from J; bases unmatched to any gene: 6. The CDR3: CASSRAGQGNEKLFF. DNA of the CDR3: TGCGCCAGCAGCCGGGCGGGACAGGGCAATGAAAAACTGTTTTTT.

The chain links TRBV5-1 to TRBJ2-5, with D perhaps matching TRBD1 (6 bases). CDR1 SGHRS and CDR2 YFSETQ come from the germline V gene. The CDR3 has 17 amino acids. Between the trimmed V and J ends, which lost 2 bases and 0 bases, there was a span of 17 bases. The CDR3 region is CASSLGQRPPNQETQYF. The CDR3, as DNA: TGCGCCAGCAGCTTAGGACAGAGACCACCAAACCAAGAGACCCAGTACTTC.

This rearrangement joins TRBV5-6 to TRBJ2-3; TRBD1 is a possible D gene (6 bases). The CDR3 runs to 14 residues. Germline loops: CDR1 SGHDT, CDR2 YYEEEE. V was pared by 1 base and J by 3 bases, with 9 bases between. The DNA of the CDR3 is TGTGCCAGCAGCTTGACAGGGTTGACAGATACGCAGTATTTT. Its translation is CASSLTGLTDTQYF.

The gene calls are TRBV6-6 and TRBJ2-7, with 13 bases fitting TRBD2. V was pared by 8 bases and J by 4 bases, with 2 bases of the junction left unmatched. This CDR3 is built from 13 residues. The germline V gene encodes CDR1 MNHNY and CDR2 SVGAGI (reference sequence). CDR3 residues: CASGLAGAYEQYF. CDR3 coding DNA: TGTGCCAGCGGACTAGCGGGAGCTTACGAGCAGTACTTC.

The chain combines TRBV9 with TRBJ2-3, with TRBD2 identical over 8 bases. From germline, CDR1 is SGDLS and CDR2 YYNGEE. With V trimmed by 4 bases and J by 4 bases, 11 bases remained unmatched. The CDR3 has 16 residues. The CDR3 nucleotides are TGTGCCAGCAGCTCCCTCGGGGGGGCGGGGGCAGATACGCAGTATTTT. Translated, it gives CASSSLGGAGADTQYF. Full variable domain (rest looked up from reference TRBV9 and TRBJ2-3): DSGVTQTPKHLITATGQRVTLRCSPRSGDLSVYWYQQSLDQGLQFLIQYYNGEERAKGNILERFSAQQFPDLHSELNLSSLELGDSALYFCASSSLGGAGADTQYFGPGTRLTVL.